A few counts support the clone carrying this T cell receptor beta chain. Its antigen is not known. This CDR3 is 14 amino acids long. Germline CDR1 is KGHSY and CDR2 is FQNENV. V shed 2 bases and J 3 bases; nucleotides not matched to a gene: 2. The sample is drawn from a study of cytomegalovirus exposure and HLA in healthy donors. Study-wide results and caveats: A previous analysis found most TCR beta V segments productive roughly 90% or roughly 30% of the time. TCR sequences were mostly rare, though some public TCRs occurred in many donors. In a later analysis, DRB1 alleles had the most associated TCRs; HLA-C alleles the fewest. Later analysis identified several of the most significant clusters that appeared linked to common viral pathogens.

In the PCR, 60 Vbeta and 13 Jbeta primers were used. The repertoire was sequenced with immunoSEQ multiplex PCR; TCRdb's copy has only in-frame clones and lacks some. The sample lists 150,000 or so clones; 80% were seen once. The chain joins TRBV16 to TRBJ2-3; 7 bases are a match to TRBD1. This receptor was obtained from a man between 25 and 39 years old in good health and CMV-seropositive. The specimen was PBMCs. CDR3 DNA sequence: TGTGCCAGCAGCCAAAGGGGGCTAACAGATACGCAGTATTTT. Translation: CASSQRGLTDTQYF.